The sequence of this T cell receptor beta chain was determined in a study of blood T cells in healthy people across ages (dated by TCRdb to 2014 to 2015). About the full investigation: Template switching captured roughly one uniquely barcoded TCR beta cDNA molecule per two T cells in model experiments. Donors of different ages were randomly distributed across sequencing lanes to avoid experimental bias. Donors were grouped into four age groups: young (average approximately 15 years), middle-aged (around 39), aged (about 60) and long-lived (approximately 75). For two donors (one aged 18 to 29 and one aged 80 or older), the study analyzed two additional independent replicas of 1 million unique cDNA reads from the same blood draw. Age-related changes in TCR beta repertoire diversity were measured in the study by deep sequencing normalized with unique cDNA molecular identifiers.

From a lookup of the germline V gene, CDR1 and CDR2 are SGDLS and YYNGEE. Counted from cysteine to phenylalanine, this CDR3 has 16 amino acids. The CDR3 DNA has 48 bases and is translated from base 1. A distance of 13 bases separates the germline ends of V and J, which lose 2 bases and 2 bases respectively. Regarding this clonotype: Its target antigen remains unknown. Per-base qualities were not stored, and no clone one base away is much larger.

Donors were under 40 systemically healthy Caucasian individuals from Russia aged roughly 6 to 95 years. Ten milliliters of peripheral blood were drawn from each donor into EDTA-treated Vacutainer tubes. Ficoll-Paque density-gradient centrifugation was used to isolate PBMCs, with at least 6 million obtained per sample. Total RNA, at least 6 micrograms per sample, was extracted from PBMCs with Trizol reagent. The percentages of naive CD45RAhigh/CD27high T cells were determined by flow cytometry on a PBMC aliquot from every donor. Study-level results and caveats: Compared with the aged group, the long-lived group had more naive CD4+ T cells, fewer expanded clones and increased TCR diversity, a pattern suggesting age selection. Conclusive comparison of naive and antigen-experienced compartments was prevented by the profiling of bulk unsorted PBMCs. Estimates of total diversity based on one million sequenced T cells were considered lower bounds and underestimates. The CMV infection status of donors was not known, potentially confounding age-related changes in expanded clonotypes. Observed TCR beta diversity per million T cells fell roughly linearly with age, and a significant reduction was already apparent by age around 36. There was a strong correlation between observed TCR beta diversity and the percentage of naive T cells measured by flow cytometry.

The library was built by means of 5' RACE. TCRdb lists the instrument as Illumina HiSeq 2500. The second PCR ran for about 7 to 11 cycles and used a J-beta primer mix along with a sample-barcoded 5' primer. Each TCR beta cDNA molecule received a unique molecular identifier from a template-switch 5' adaptor carrying 12 random nucleotides. Each sample yielded at least 3 million CDR3-containing paired-end reads. All of the RNA was converted into first-strand cDNA using the Mint cDNA synthesis kit, with a TRBC-specific oligonucleotide serving as the primer. Following uracil-DNA glycosylase treatment, a first 18-cycle PCR with universal primers M1SS and BC2_uni_R was performed on all cDNA. As for how the authors treated the data: For normalization, 1 million high-quality reads were randomly selected from each sample, with every read carrying a distinct molecular identifier. Instead of being binned into consensus sequences, reads that shared molecular identifiers were thrown out. MiTCR, run with a Q25 quality threshold and the strictest error-elimination algorithm, handled CDR3 identification, clonotype clustering and error correction. Lower-bound total TCR beta diversity was estimated with a nonparametric unseen species model using Euler transformation. Starting from the raw public reads, TCRdb applied fastp trimming at Q25, assembled clones with MiXCR and retained in-frame beta chains. Every entry covers one CDR3 protein and lists the most common genes and DNA from its rows. Here the V and J calls rest on TCRdb's processing, not on the authors' analysis. Within this sample are approximately 1,000,000 distinct CDR3 sequences, with around two fifths of them counted one time only. The leading ten clones occupy less than 15% of the sample.

The receptor was isolated from a man younger than 35 in good health. The V gene is TRBV9 and the J gene is TRBJ1-4; the D region possibly corresponds to TRBD1 (5 bases align). Sequenced sample: blood. The CDR3 has the sequence CASSVGPRSTNEKLFF. The DNA sequence is given as TGTGCCAGCAGCGTGGGACCGAGGTCGACTAATGAAAAACTGTTTTTT.